These T cell receptor beta chains were read from a single sample in a study of cytotoxic CD8 clonotypes in ibrutinib-treated CLL. Assay: immunoSEQ multiplex PCR; the TCRdb copy retains only in-frame clones and omits some. The repertoire holds a few hundred thousand clones, with roughly 70% as singletons. The sample here was PBMCs, taken after 24 months of ibrutinib treatment. The receptors were gathered from a human donor with chronic lymphocytic leukemia. Each CDR3 is given with its conserved first and last residue. A D gene is named only where the DNA matches it firmly. The size entry is marked missing in some rows and otherwise reads once, few, many or a size class.

V gene,J gene,D gene,clone size,CDR3 length,CDR3 protein,CDR3 DNA
TRBV5-1,TRBJ1-2,NA,NA,13,CASSLEAGLGYTF,TGCGCCAGCAGCTTGGAGGCAGGTCTTGGCTACACCTTC
TRBV28,TRBJ1-1,TRBD1,NA,14,CASSLTTGSAEAFF,TGTGCCAGCAGTTTAACGACAGGGAGTGCTGAAGCTTTCTTT
TRBV9,TRBJ1-5,NA,NA,14,CASSVGAEVWPQHF,TGTGCCAGCAGCGTAGGGGCAGAGGTCTGGCCCCAGCATTTT
TRBV6-5,TRBJ2-2,NA,NA,15,CASTIGGAHTGELFF,TGTGCCAGCACCATCGGAGGCGCGCACACCGGGGAGCTGTTTTTT
TRBV7-2,TRBJ2-1,NA,NA,15,CASSPVGLPNNEQFF,TGTGCCAGCAGCCCTGTCGGGCTACCAAACAATGAGCAGTTCTTC
TRBV16,TRBJ2-7,NA,few,13,CASSRDTLYEQYF,TGTGCCAGCAGCAGGGACACTCTCTACGAGCAGTACTTC
TRBV5-4,TRBJ2-1,TRBD2,NA,17,CASSKSVAGGIYNEQFF,TGTGCCAGCAGCAAAAGTGTAGCGGGAGGGATTTACAATGAGCAGTTCTTC
TRBV30,TRBJ1-5,NA,NA,16,CAWNGQYLDSNQPQHF,TGTGCCTGGAATGGACAGTATTTAGATAGCAATCAGCCCCAGCATTTT
TRBV7-9,TRBJ2-3,TRBD2,once,16,CASSLGTSGNTDTQYF,TGTGCCAGCAGCTTAGGTACTAGCGGAAACACAGATACGCAGTATTTT
TRBV10-3,TRBJ1-2,NA,NA,13,CAISGVGDYGYTF,TGTGCCATCAGTGGTGTGGGAGACTATGGCTACACCTTC
TRBV5-4,TRBJ2-7,TRBD2,once,14,CASSWGRDGDEQYF,TGTGCCAGCAGCTGGGGGAGGGACGGCGACGAGCAGTACTTC
TRBV27,TRBJ1-1,NA,NA,13,CASSLTRIAEAFF,TGTGCCAGCAGTTTGACTCGAATCGCTGAAGCTTTCTTT
TRBV29-1,TRBJ1-3,NA,NA,13,CSVVGESGNTIYF,TGCAGCGTTGTGGGGGAGTCTGGAAACACCATATATTTT
TRBV27,TRBJ2-1,TRBD2,NA,15,CASWTSGIGYNEQFF,TGTGCCAGCTGGACTAGCGGGATCGGTTACAATGAGCAGTTCTTC
TRBV7-3,TRBJ2-2,TRBD1,NA,16,CASSPRGQGATGELFF,TGTGCCAGCAGCCCGAGGGGACAGGGGGCCACCGGGGAGCTGTTTTTT
TRBV6-5,TRBJ2-5,TRBD1,NA,15,CASSYAGTATETQYF,TGTGCCAGCAGTTACGCCGGGACAGCAACGGAGACCCAGTACTTC
TRBV15,TRBJ1-2,TRBD1,NA,14,CATRGDRTNYGYTF,TGTGCCACCAGAGGGGACAGAACTAACTATGGCTACACCTTC
TRBV7-9,TRBJ2-2,TRBD2,NA,17,CASSVTSGRNFPGELFF,TGTGCCAGCAGCGTTACTAGCGGGAGGAACTTTCCCGGGGAGCTGTTTTTT
TRBV11-3,TRBJ2-7,TRBD1,NA,14,CASSLTGDAYEQYF,TGTGCCAGCAGTCTTACAGGGGACGCTTACGAGCAGTACTTC
TRBV5-6,TRBJ1-3,NA,NA,15,CASSWPVGTGNTIYF,TGTGCCAGCAGCTGGCCCGTAGGGACTGGAAACACCATATATTTT
TRBV9,TRBJ2-4,NA,few,14,CASSVGRADSIQYF,TGTGCCAGCAGCGTAGGACGGGCCGATAGCATTCAGTACTTC
TRBV10-2,TRBJ1-5,NA,NA,13,CASSDESSRPQHF,TGCGCCAGCAGTGACGAGAGTTCACGGCCCCAGCATTTT
TRBV29-1,TRBJ2-5,TRBD2,NA,12,CSVRTSGETQYF,TGCAGCGTTCGGACTAGCGGAGAGACCCAGTACTTC
TRBV19,TRBJ1-1,TRBD1,NA,14,CASSDRGRGTEAFF,TGTGCCAGTAGTGACAGGGGGCGCGGCACTGAAGCTTTCTTT
TRBV28,TRBJ2-7,NA,NA,15,CASSSYADPSYEQYF,TGTGCCAGCAGTTCTTACGCAGACCCATCCTACGAGCAGTACTTC
TRBV5-1,TRBJ2-2,NA,few,12,CASSFRAEELFF,TGCGCCAGCAGCTTCCGGGCCGAGGAGCTGTTTTTT
TRBV4-1,TRBJ2-3,NA,NA,16,CASSQGGEQGPDTQYF,TGCGCCAGCAGCCAAGGAGGGGAGCAGGGTCCCGATACGCAGTATTTT